This entry describes one T cell receptor (beta chain). Per the germline V gene, CDR1 is MDHEN and CDR2 is SYDVKM. The CDR3 is made up of 15 amino acids. V was trimmed by 3 bases and J by 6 bases, leaving 14 bases between them. Method: immunoSEQ multiplex PCR; TCRdb's copy keeps in-frame clones and lacks some. The sample has approximately 100,000 clones, approximately 91% seen once; the top ten hold approximately 3.9%. This sample is part of a study of identifying expanded T cells in peripheral blood. The sequenced sample consisted of blood. This sequence joins TRBV28 and TRBJ2-2; possible D gene TRBD1, 5 bases. The sequence derives from a person aged 18 to 75 in good health. CDR3 bases: TGTGCCAGCAGTTTCCAACAGGAACGGGCCGGGGAGCTGTTTTTT. Its protein is CASSFQQERAGELFF.